Listed below are T cell receptor beta chains from one sample, sequenced in a study of response to subunit inactivated influenza vaccine. TCRdb re-analysed the RT-PCR reads in MiXCR, keeping a single row per CDR3 protein. The sample has hundreds of thousands of distinct CDR3 sequences, about an eighth seen once. The sequenced sample was PBMCs from blood, obtained on the day of vaccination. All receptors come from a middle-aged man who received an inactivated influenza vaccine. CDR3s include the opening cysteine and the closing phenylalanine or tryptophan. D genes are given only for firm matches. Expanded clones get a size class; other rows say once, few or many, or leave the size out.

j_call: TRBJ2-1; clone_size: many; v_call: TRBV20-1; d_call: -; cdr3_nt: TGCAGTGCTAGAGATCACAATAGTGAGCAGTTCTTC; cdr3_aa: CSARDHNSEQFF
j_call: TRBJ2-7; clone_size: -; v_call: TRBV6-2/TRBV6-3; d_call: TRBD1; cdr3_nt: TGTGCCAGCAGTGACCTCAGGGGGCAGCCCTCCTACGAGCAGTACTTC; cdr3_aa: CASSDLRGQPSYEQYF
j_call: TRBJ1-2; clone_size: many; v_call: TRBV5-1; d_call: TRBD1; cdr3_nt: TGCGCCAGCAGCCGAAACGGACAGGGTCATGGCTACACCTTC; cdr3_aa: CASSRNGQGHGYTF
j_call: TRBJ2-2; clone_size: few; v_call: TRBV20-1; d_call: TRBD1; cdr3_nt: TGCAGTGCTAGTCCCGGGACAGTGGACACCGGGGAGCTGTTTTTT; cdr3_aa: CSASPGTVDTGELFF
j_call: TRBJ2-5; clone_size: -; v_call: TRBV20-1; d_call: TRBD2; cdr3_nt: TGCAGTGCTTTCGGGACTAGCGGGAGGGGGCAAGAGACCCAGTACTTC; cdr3_aa: CSAFGTSGRGQETQYF
j_call: TRBJ2-1; clone_size: -; v_call: TRBV20-1; d_call: TRBD2; cdr3_nt: TGCAGTGCAAGGACTAGCGGGAGGGCAGTCTACAATGAGCAGTTCTTC; cdr3_aa: CSARTSGRAVYNEQFF
j_call: TRBJ2-7; clone_size: few; v_call: TRBV29-1; d_call: TRBD1; cdr3_nt: TGCAGCGTTGAAGATTTCGGGACAGACTCCTACGAGCAGTACTTC; cdr3_aa: CSVEDFGTDSYEQYF
j_call: TRBJ1-1; clone_size: -; v_call: TRBV5-1; d_call: -; cdr3_nt: TGCGCCAGCAGCTTAGGAGGGGGGGACACTGAAGCTTTCTTT; cdr3_aa: CASSLGGGDTEAFF
j_call: TRBJ1-4; clone_size: few; v_call: TRBV12-3/TRBV12-4; d_call: TRBD1; cdr3_nt: TGTGCCAGCAGTGCAACACAGGGGGCAAGTGAAAAACTGTTTTTT; cdr3_aa: CASSATQGASEKLFF
j_call: TRBJ1-4; clone_size: few; v_call: TRBV7-2; d_call: -; cdr3_nt: TGTGCCAGCAGCCCCACCAGGGTTGGGGAAAAACTGTTTTTT; cdr3_aa: CASSPTRVGEKLFF
j_call: TRBJ2-7; clone_size: few; v_call: TRBV7-2; d_call: TRBD2; cdr3_nt: TGTGCCAGCAGCTCGGGGGGAGCCAAGTACTACGAGCAGTACTTC; cdr3_aa: CASSSGGAKYYEQYF
j_call: TRBJ1-6; clone_size: -; v_call: TRBV12-3/TRBV12-4; d_call: TRBD1; cdr3_nt: TGTGCCAGCAGTCTACGACAGGGGAGCTCACCCCTCCACTTT; cdr3_aa: CASSLRQGSSPLHF
j_call: TRBJ2-5; clone_size: many; v_call: TRBV4-1; d_call: TRBD2; cdr3_nt: TGCGCCAGCAGCCAAGGACTAGCGGAAGAGACCCAGTACTTC; cdr3_aa: CASSQGLAEETQYF
j_call: TRBJ2-6; clone_size: many; v_call: TRBV6-5; d_call: -; cdr3_nt: TGTGCCAGCAGTTATGGGGGCTCTGGGGCCAACGTCCTGACTTTC; cdr3_aa: CASSYGGSGANVLTF
j_call: TRBJ1-1; clone_size: many; v_call: TRBV5-1; d_call: -; cdr3_nt: TGCGCCAGCAGCTTGGCCTTATCGGCAGGCGGTTTTAGCTTT; cdr3_aa: CASSLALSAGGFSF
j_call: TRBJ2-3; clone_size: -; v_call: TRBV3-1; d_call: TRBD2; cdr3_nt: TGTGCCAGCAGCCGACGGGGGGGCCCCACAGATACGCAGTATTTT; cdr3_aa: CASSRRGGPTDTQYF
j_call: TRBJ2-4; clone_size: -; v_call: TRBV11-2; d_call: -; cdr3_nt: TGTGCCAGCAGCTTAGAAGGGAGTTCAAAAGCCAAAAACATTCAGTACTTC; cdr3_aa: CASSLEGSSKAKNIQYF
j_call: TRBJ2-3; clone_size: -; v_call: TRBV7-2; d_call: TRBD2; cdr3_nt: TGTGCCAGCAGCCCCAATGAGCGGGGGGGCACAGATACGCAGTATTTT; cdr3_aa: CASSPNERGGTDTQYF
j_call: TRBJ2-4; clone_size: few; v_call: TRBV4-2; d_call: TRBD2; cdr3_nt: TGTGCCAGCAGCCAAGACCGGGGGGGGGACATTCAGTACTTC; cdr3_aa: CASSQDRGGDIQYF
j_call: TRBJ2-2; clone_size: few; v_call: TRBV12-3/TRBV12-4; d_call: TRBD1; cdr3_nt: TGTGCCAGCAGTTTACCCCCGGGACAGGGGGACACCGGGGAGCTGTTTTTT; cdr3_aa: CASSLPPGQGDTGELFF
j_call: TRBJ2-1; clone_size: few; v_call: TRBV5-1; d_call: TRBD1; cdr3_nt: TGCGCCAGCAGCTTGCCTGTAGAGGGACAGGGAGGGTATGAGCAGTTCTTC; cdr3_aa: CASSLPVEGQGGYEQFF
j_call: TRBJ2-7; clone_size: few; v_call: TRBV4-3; d_call: -; cdr3_nt: TGCGCCAGCAGCCAAGGAGGGCTTCCTTACGGCGAGCAGTACTTC; cdr3_aa: CASSQGGLPYGEQYF
j_call: TRBJ2-7; clone_size: -; v_call: TRBV14; d_call: -; cdr3_nt: TGTGCCAGCAGCCAAGGGTTTGGAGGGTACGAGCAGTACTTC; cdr3_aa: CASSQGFGGYEQYF
j_call: TRBJ1-4; clone_size: few; v_call: TRBV6-2/TRBV6-3; d_call: -; cdr3_nt: TGTGCCAGCAGAGGACTCCTCGCCTGGTCTGGGTCCTCGGAAAAACTGTTTTTT; cdr3_aa: CASRGLLAWSGSSEKLFF
j_call: TRBJ2-7; clone_size: -; v_call: TRBV11-2; d_call: -; cdr3_nt: TGTGCCAGCAGACCGGGACTTGGGTTACTCGAGCAGTACTTC; cdr3_aa: CASRPGLGLLEQYF
j_call: TRBJ2-1; clone_size: -; v_call: TRBV5-6; d_call: -; cdr3_nt: TGTGCCAGCAGCTTTGACCGAGGCAGCAACAATGAGCAGTTCTTC; cdr3_aa: CASSFDRGSNNEQFF